A single sample gave rise to the 29 T cell receptor beta chains below, sequenced in a study of PD-L1 blockade in urothelial cancer. Here immunoSEQ multiplex PCR was the method, and the copy in TCRdb shows in-frame clones only, minus some. The sample lists roughly 120,000 clones; approximately 90% were seen once. Stated time point: peripheral blood 6 weeks after treatment start. This material consisted of PBMCs, taken around atezolizumab (anti-PD-L1) treatment. The receptor source for this set is a man aged 55 to 70 with urothelial cancer.

V usage is TRBV19 and J usage is TRBJ2-1, with 7 bases that match TRBD2. CDR1 LNHDA and CDR2 SQIVND come from the germline V gene (reference sequence). After removal of 3 bases from V and 8 bases from J, the junction contained 10 bases not matched to a gene. This CDR3 spans 15 amino acids. CDR3 region: CASSIASGRRDEQFF. The CDR3 DNA reads as TGTGCCAGTAGTATCGCTAGCGGACGACGCGATGAGCAGTTCTTC.

This chain uses TRBV7-6 with TRBJ1-4, with a possible D match to TRBD1 (5 bases). V was clipped by 5 bases and J by 4 bases, with 14 bases between them. CDR3 length: 15 residues. Germline loops: CDR1 SGHVS, CDR2 FNYEAQ. This CDR3 reads CASSPLTGDNEKLFF. CDR3 sequence (DNA): TGTGCCAGCAGCCCCCTAACAGGTGATAATGAAAAACTGTTTTTT.

The chain employs TRBV7-9 and TRBJ1-5; D is perhaps TRBD1 (6 bases). Germline V gives CDR1 SEHNR, CDR2 FQNEAQ (reference sequence). This CDR3 comprises 15 residues. V shed 5 bases and J shed 5 bases, with 16 bases lying between them. The CDR3 region has the DNA TGTGCCAGCAGCCTAGGTCTGGACAGCGATCAGCCCCAGCATTTT. It encodes CASSLGLDSDQPQHF. The whole variable domain, remainder taken from reference TRBV7-9 and TRBJ1-5, is DTGVSQNPRHKITKRGQNVTFRCDPISEHNRLYWYRQTLGQGPEFLTYFQNEAQLEKSRLLSDRFSAERPKGSFSTLEIQRTEQGDSAMYLCASSLGLDSDQPQHFGDGTRLSIL.

The rearrangement uses TRBV7-3 and TRBJ2-7, with TRBD2 as a possible D gene (6 bases). This CDR3 comprises 14 residues. CDR1 is SGHTA, CDR2 FQGTGA, per germline. The V gene lost 2 bases and the J gene lost 4 bases, with 12 bases spanning the gap. This CDR3 reads CASSLDPGGYEQYF. The CDR3, as DNA: TGTGCCAGCAGCTTAGATCCCGGGGGTTACGAGCAGTACTTC.

V is TRBV5-8 and J is TRBJ1-2; 7 positions match TRBD1. The CDR3 totals 14 residues. V was pared by 4 bases and J by 4 bases, with 7 bases of the junction left unmatched. From germline, CDR1 is SGHTS and CDR2 YDEGEE. The CDR3 DNA reads TGTGCCAGCAGCCCCTCCGGGACAGTCTATGGCTACACCTTC. Translation: CASSPSGTVYGYTF. Supplemented by reference TRBV5-8 and TRBJ1-2, the full variable domain reads EAGVTQSPTHLIKTRGQQATLRCSPISGHTSVYWYQQALGLGLQFLLWYDEGEERNRGNFPPRFSGRQFPNYSSELNVNALELEDSALYLCASSPSGTVYGYTFGSGTRLTVV.

CDR3 sequence reads: CASRPEGQGGEQYF. CDR3 bases: TGTGCCAGTAGACCCGAGGGCCAGGGGGGCGAGCAGTACTTC. The V call is TRBV19, the J call TRBJ2-7; D may be TRBD1 (7 bases). The CDR3 extends over 14 amino acids. Per the germline V gene, CDR1 is LNHDA and CDR2 is SQIVND (reference sequence). Trimming removed 6 bases from V and 6 bases from J, with 18 bases in between.

In its sample, this clone was seen a few times. The chain has TRBV19 and TRBJ2-3; 8 nucleotides match TRBD1. V trimming: 7 bases; J trimming: 5 bases; junction bases outside the gene matches: 5. Germline CDR1 is LNHDA and CDR2 is SQIVND (reference sequence). This CDR3 contains 13 residues. CDR3 nucleotide sequence: TGTGCCAGTACGGACAGGGCGAGAGATACGCAGTATTTT. Protein sequence: CASTDRARDTQYF.

The chain uses TRBV6-6 and TRBJ2-1; 7 bases line up with TRBD2. The CDR3 totals 12 residues. V trimming: 6 bases; J trimming: 9 bases; junction bases outside the gene matches: 5. Germline lookup yields CDR1 MNHNY and CDR2 SVGAGI (reference sequence). The CDR3 DNA is TGTGCCAGCAGCCGACTAGCTGGTGAGCAGTTCTTC. Translating gives CASSRLAGEQFF.

The chain links TRBV5-1 to TRBJ1-3, with 8 bases that match TRBD1. Germline trimming cut 4 bases from V and 0 bases from J; bases unmatched to any gene: 9. This CDR3 spans 17 amino acids. Germline loops: CDR1 SGHRS, CDR2 YFSETQ. This chain's CDR3 is CASSAQGALISGNTIYF. The CDR3 region has the DNA TGCGCCAGCAGCGCCCAGGGGGCCCTTATCTCTGGAAACACCATATATTTT.

On this clone: Other DNA variants within this sample encode the same CDR3. The chain couples TRBV18 to TRBJ1-2; D is undetermined. Between the trimmed V and J ends, which lost 2 bases and 2 bases, there was a span of 6 bases. This CDR3 comprises 13 residues. Germline V lookup: CDR1 KGHSH, CDR2 LQKENI. This CDR3 reads CASSPGDNYGYTF. The CDR3 coding sequence is TGTGCCAGCTCACCAGGAGACAACTATGGCTACACCTTC.

Written as DNA, the CDR3 is TGTGCCAGCAGGGCCATGATTGCAACTAATGAAAAACTGTTTTTT. Translating gives CASRAMIATNEKLFF. This chain uses TRBV2 with TRBJ1-4; D gene uncertain. There are 15 residues in the CDR3. V was trimmed by 6 bases and J by 0 bases, leaving 11 bases between them. Germline loops: CDR1 SNHLY, CDR2 FYNNEI.

This clone occurred a few times. The chain links TRBV28 to TRBJ2-5; TRBD2 matches 7 bases. Germline V lookup: CDR1 MDHEN, CDR2 SYDVKM. V lost 6 bases to trimming and J lost 3 bases; unmatched junction nucleotides: 7. The CDR3 is made up of 14 amino acids. The CDR3 protein is CASSGLAAEETQYF. Written as DNA, the CDR3 is TGTGCCAGCAGCGGTCTAGCGGCTGAAGAGACCCAGTACTTC.

V usage is TRBV9 and J usage is TRBJ2-2, with a tentative D call TRBD1 (6 bases). Germline V gene data show CDR1 as SGDLS and CDR2 as YYNGEE. V was clipped by 2 bases and J by 7 bases, with 12 bases between them. The CDR3 extends over 14 amino acids. The CDR3 here is CASSVGAPVGELFF. The CDR3 bases are TGTGCCAGCAGCGTGGGGGCTCCCGTCGGGGAGCTGTTTTTT.

The rearrangement uses TRBV18 and TRBJ1-3; D gene unclear. This CDR3 has 16 residues. The ends were cut back, 3 bases at V and 0 bases at J, with 12 bases in the middle. CDR1 is KGHSH, CDR2 LQKENI, per germline. The CDR3 DNA sequence: TGTGCCAGCTCACCCATCGGCGCGGACTCTGGAAACACCATATATTTT. It translates to CASSPIGADSGNTIYF.

This clone was detected a few times. CDR3 coding DNA: TGTGCCAGCCAGGGGCTACACGAGCAGTACTTC. Translating gives CASQGLHEQYF. The chain combines TRBV18 with TRBJ2-7; D may be TRBD1 (6 bases). The CDR3 is 11 residues long. V was clipped by 8 bases and J by 5 bases, with 10 bases between them. Germline V gene lookup returns CDR1 KGHSH and CDR2 LQKENI.

This chain joins TRBV19 and TRBJ1-4; possibly TRBD1 for D (5 bases). Trimming pared 7 bases from V and 14 bases from J, leaving 14 bases between. The CDR3 runs 11 residues. Germline V gene sequence: CDR1 LNHDA, CDR2 SQIVND (reference sequence). DNA for the CDR3: TGTGCCAGTATCGAGGACACCGTCCTGTTTTTT. Protein product: CASIEDTVLFF.

This chain joins TRBV29-1 and TRBJ1-5; 11 positions agree with TRBD1. The germline V gene encodes CDR1 SQVTM and CDR2 ANQGSEA. The CDR3 totals 14 residues. V gave up 6 bases and J gave up 3 bases; unmatched junction bases: 4. CDR3 sequence: CSVVGQGANQPQHF. DNA for the CDR3: TGCAGCGTAGTTGGACAGGGGGCCAATCAGCCCCAGCATTTT.

The V and J genes are TRBV10-1 and TRBJ1-1; perhaps TRBD1 as D (5 bases). From germline, CDR1 is WNHNN and CDR2 SYGVQD (reference sequence). The CDR3 runs to 13 residues. The V end lost 5 bases, the J end lost 4 bases, and 11 bases lay between the germline ends. CDR3 sequence reads: CASSPRGSTEAFF. In DNA, the CDR3 is TGCGCCAGCAGTCCCCGGGGGAGCACTGAAGCTTTCTTT.

This chain uses TRBV6-6 with TRBJ2-7; a possible D gene is TRBD1 (6 bases). V was cut by 2 bases and J by 7 bases, with 21 bases left in between. The CDR3 loop spans 16 amino acids. From germline, CDR1 is MNHNY and CDR2 SVGAGI (reference sequence). The CDR3 nucleotides read TGTGCCAGCAGTTACCCTGCGACAGGCCAAATGAGGGAGCAGTACTTC. Its translation: CASSYPATGQMREQYF.

The chain links TRBV4-2 to TRBJ2-7, with D possibly matching TRBD1 (5 bases). Per germline, CDR1 LGHNA and CDR2 YNFKEQ. The CDR3 length is 15 residues. Trimming stripped 1 base from V and 3 bases from J, with 13 bases between. CDR3 sequence (DNA): TGTGCCAGCAGCCAAGTCTGGGGCCCGGACTACGAGCAGTACTTC. This gives the protein CASSQVWGPDYEQYF.

V and J are TRBV29-1 and TRBJ1-5, with 9 bases aligning to TRBD1. The CDR3 is 14 residues long. Germline assignment: CDR1 SQVTM and CDR2 ANQGSEA. V lost 6 bases, J lost 6 bases, and 9 bases stayed unmatched. The CDR3 nucleotides are TGCAGCGTCCTAACAGGGGGCGATTCTCAGCCCCAGCATTTT. Its protein is CSVLTGGDSQPQHF.

This chain uses TRBV25-1 with TRBJ2-1; D unresolved. The germline gives CDR1 MGHDK, CDR2 SYGVNS. The CDR3 runs to 14 residues. Trimming cost V 4 bases and J 8 bases, with 15 bases left between them. Here the CDR3 DNA reads TGTGCCAGCAGTGCCTCCTCTCGCAGGCATGAGCAGTTCTTC. Translated, it gives CASSASSRRHEQFF.

The chain uses TRBV5-4 and TRBJ2-7, with TRBD1 matching 8 bases. With 3 bases clipped from V and 2 bases from J, the junction kept 1 base outside the gene matches. This CDR3 contains 13 residues. CDR1 is SGHNT, CDR2 YYREEE, per germline (reference sequence). The CDR3 is CASSSDRAYEQYF. The CDR3 DNA is TGTGCCAGCAGCTCGGACAGGGCCTACGAGCAGTACTTC.

The CDR3 bases are TGTGCCAGCGCGACTTATGGACTTCAGAGCTACAATGAGCAGTTCTTC. Its protein product is CASATYGLQSYNEQFF. The chain combines TRBV27 with TRBJ2-1; possibly TRBD2 for D (5 bases). Germline CDR1 reads MNHEY; CDR2 reads SMNVEV (reference sequence). The CDR3 spans 16 residues. Trimming took 8 bases from V and 3 from J, leaving 20 bases between them.

V gene TRBV6-5 combines with J gene TRBJ1-5; TRBD1 matches 7 bases. The length of the CDR3 is 14 residues. Germline CDR1 MNHEY, CDR2 SVGAGI. The trim removed 4 bases at V and 3 bases at J, leaving 3 bases unmatched. In DNA form, the CDR3 reads TGTGCCAGCAGTTCCGGGACAGTCAATCAGCCCCAGCATTTT. This encodes CASSSGTVNQPQHF.

The CDR3 region is CASSLRRREANVLTF. The CDR3 DNA follows: TGTGCCAGCAGTTTGCGGCGCCGCGAGGCCAACGTCCTGACTTTC. The chain combines TRBV28 with TRBJ2-6; D not resolved. This CDR3 has 15 amino acids. V was clipped by 3 bases and J by 6 bases, with 12 bases between them. From germline, CDR1 is MDHEN and CDR2 SYDVKM.

The CDR3, as DNA: TGTGCCAGCAGCCTACTAGCGCTCTACAATGAGCAGTTCTTC. This gives the protein CASSLLALYNEQFF. The chain joins TRBV13 to TRBJ2-1; 7 nucleotides align to TRBD2. Germline values: CDR1 PRHDT, CDR2 FYEKMQ (reference sequence). This CDR3 has 14 residues. Losses at the gene ends were 5 bases for V and 3 bases for J; bases not matched to a gene: 4.

V usage is TRBV5-4 and J usage is TRBJ2-7, with D possibly being TRBD1 (6 bases). With 4 bases removed from V and 2 bases from J, the gap between germline ends came to 19 bases. Per the germline V gene, CDR1 is SGHNT and CDR2 is YYREEE (reference sequence). This CDR3 comprises 16 residues. Here the CDR3 reads CASSGGTGSAPYEQYF. CDR3 sequence (DNA): TGTGCCAGCAGCGGAGGAACAGGGTCCGCTCCCTACGAGCAGTACTTC.

The chain links TRBV9 to TRBJ2-7, with D possibly TRBD2 on 7 matching bases. Germline loops: CDR1 SGDLS, CDR2 YYNGEE. V was trimmed by 4 bases and J by 6 bases, leaving 14 bases between them. The CDR3 covers 13 residues. CDR3 nucleotides: TGTGCCAGCAGCCTCGGGGGGCTTTCCGAGCAGTACTTC. Its protein is CASSLGGLSEQYF.